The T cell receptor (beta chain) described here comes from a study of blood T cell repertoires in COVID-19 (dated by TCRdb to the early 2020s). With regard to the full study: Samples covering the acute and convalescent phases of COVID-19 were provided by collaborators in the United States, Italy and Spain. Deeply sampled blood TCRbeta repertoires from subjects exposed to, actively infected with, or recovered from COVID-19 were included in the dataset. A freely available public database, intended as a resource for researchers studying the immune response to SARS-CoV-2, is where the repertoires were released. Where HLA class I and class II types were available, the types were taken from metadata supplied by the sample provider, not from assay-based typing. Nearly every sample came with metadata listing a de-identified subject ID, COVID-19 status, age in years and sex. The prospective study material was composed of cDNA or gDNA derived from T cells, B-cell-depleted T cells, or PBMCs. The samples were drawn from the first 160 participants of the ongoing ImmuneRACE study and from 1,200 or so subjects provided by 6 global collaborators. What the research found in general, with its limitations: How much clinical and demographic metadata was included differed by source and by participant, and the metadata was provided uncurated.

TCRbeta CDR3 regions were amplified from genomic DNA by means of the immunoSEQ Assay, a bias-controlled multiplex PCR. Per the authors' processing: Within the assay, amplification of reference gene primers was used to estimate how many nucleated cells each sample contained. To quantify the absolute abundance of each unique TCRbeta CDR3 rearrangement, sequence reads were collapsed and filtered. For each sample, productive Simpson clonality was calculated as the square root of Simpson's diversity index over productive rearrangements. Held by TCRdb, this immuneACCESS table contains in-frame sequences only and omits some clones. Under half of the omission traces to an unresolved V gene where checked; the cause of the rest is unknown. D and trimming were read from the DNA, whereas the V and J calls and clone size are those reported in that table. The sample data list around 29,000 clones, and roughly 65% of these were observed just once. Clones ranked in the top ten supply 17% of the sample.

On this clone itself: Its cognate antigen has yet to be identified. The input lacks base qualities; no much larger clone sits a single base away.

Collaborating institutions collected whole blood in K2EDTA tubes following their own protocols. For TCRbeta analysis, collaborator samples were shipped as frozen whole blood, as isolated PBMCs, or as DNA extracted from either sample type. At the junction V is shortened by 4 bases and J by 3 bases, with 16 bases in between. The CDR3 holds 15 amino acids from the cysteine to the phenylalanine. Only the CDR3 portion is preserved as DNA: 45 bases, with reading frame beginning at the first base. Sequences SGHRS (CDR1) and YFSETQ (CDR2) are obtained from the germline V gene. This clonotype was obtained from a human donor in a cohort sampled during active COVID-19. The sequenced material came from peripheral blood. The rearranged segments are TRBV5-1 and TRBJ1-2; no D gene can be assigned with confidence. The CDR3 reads CASSPDGRVDYGYTF. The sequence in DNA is TGCGCCAGCAGCCCCGACGGGAGGGTCGACTATGGCTACACCTTC.